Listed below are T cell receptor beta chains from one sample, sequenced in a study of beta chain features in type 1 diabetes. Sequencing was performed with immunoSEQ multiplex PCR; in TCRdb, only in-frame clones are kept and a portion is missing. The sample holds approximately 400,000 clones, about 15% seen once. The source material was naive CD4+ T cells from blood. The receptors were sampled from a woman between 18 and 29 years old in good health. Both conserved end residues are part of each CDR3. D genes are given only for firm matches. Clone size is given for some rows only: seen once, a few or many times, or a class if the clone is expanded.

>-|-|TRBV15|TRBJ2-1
CATSADGYNEQFF
TGTGCCACCTCCGCGGATGGTTACAATGAGCAGTTCTTC
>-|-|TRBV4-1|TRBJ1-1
CASSQGQTYNTEAFF
TGCGCCAGCAGCCAAGGACAGACATATAACACTGAAGCTTTCTTT
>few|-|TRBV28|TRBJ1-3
CASSLHGAPISGNTIYF
TGTGCCAGCAGTTTGCATGGGGCCCCGATCTCTGGAAACACCATATATTTT
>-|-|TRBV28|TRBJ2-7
CASKGQGSSYEQYF
TGTGCCAGCAAAGGGCAGGGGAGCTCCTACGAGCAGTACTTC
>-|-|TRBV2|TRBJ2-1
CASSGGDRSYYNEQFF
TGTGCCAGCAGTGGTGGAGATCGGAGTTATTACAATGAGCAGTTCTTC
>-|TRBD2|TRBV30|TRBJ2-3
CAWRGERAQYF
TGTGCCTGGCGGGGGGAGCGTGCGCAGTATTTT
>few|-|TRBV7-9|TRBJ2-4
CASSLVGGPKNIQYF
TGTGCCAGCAGCTTAGTGGGAGGACCCAAAAACATTCAGTACTTC
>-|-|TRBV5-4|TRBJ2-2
CASSLVPDTGELFF
TGTGCCAGCAGCTTGGTGCCGGACACCGGGGAGCTGTTTTTT
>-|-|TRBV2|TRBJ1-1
CASAAGGLNTEAFF
TGTGCCAGCGCAGCAGGTGGTTTGAACACTGAAGCTTTCTTT
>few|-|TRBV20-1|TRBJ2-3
CSAKTDTQYF
TGCAGTGCCAAAACAGATACGCAGTATTTT
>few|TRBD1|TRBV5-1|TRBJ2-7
CASTATGGNLRKQYF
TGCGCCAGCACCGCGACAGGGGGGAACCTACGGAAGCAGTACTTC
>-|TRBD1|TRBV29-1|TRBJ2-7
CSVGDRAGEQYF
TGCAGCGTTGGGGACAGGGCTGGCGAGCAGTACTTC
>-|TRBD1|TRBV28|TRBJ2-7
CASSVVGQGDYEQYF
TGTGCCAGCAGTGTTGTTGGACAGGGGGACTACGAGCAGTACTTC
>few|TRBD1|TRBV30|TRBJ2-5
CAWRSDRAGTQYF
TGTGCCTGGAGATCCGACAGGGCGGGGACCCAGTACTTC
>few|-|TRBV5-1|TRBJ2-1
CASRGGDEQFF
TGCGCCAGCCGCGGCGGGGATGAGCAGTTCTTC
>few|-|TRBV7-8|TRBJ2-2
CASSFGQGSRNTGELFF
TGTGCCAGCAGCTTTGGGCAGGGGAGTAGAAACACCGGGGAGCTGTTTTTT
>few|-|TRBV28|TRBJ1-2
CASTGEGGYTF
TGTGCCAGCACCGGGGAGGGGGGCTACACCTTC
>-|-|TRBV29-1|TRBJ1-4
CSVGTVAGNEKLFF
TGCAGCGTTGGCACAGTGGCGGGTAATGAAAAACTGTTTTTT
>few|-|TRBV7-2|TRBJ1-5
CASSTRPQSPLGPQHF
TGTGCCAGCAGCACCCGTCCCCAGTCCCCGCTTGGGCCCCAGCATTTT
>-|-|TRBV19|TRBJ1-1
CASSMVEGAYTEAFF
TGTGCCAGTAGTATGGTTGAGGGAGCCTACACTGAAGCTTTCTTT
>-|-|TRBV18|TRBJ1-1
CASSLTENTEAFF
TGTGCCAGCTCACTAACAGAGAACACTGAAGCTTTCTTT
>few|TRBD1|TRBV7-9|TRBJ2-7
CASSSRQGSYEQYF
TGTGCCAGCAGCTCCCGACAGGGATCCTACGAGCAGTACTTC
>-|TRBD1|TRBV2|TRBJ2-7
CASSGQGTYEQYF
TGTGCCAGCAGTGGACAGGGAACCTACGAGCAGTACTTC
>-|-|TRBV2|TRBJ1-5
CASSARLLSNQPQHF
TGTGCCAGCAGTGCCAGGCTGCTCAGCAATCAGCCCCAGCATTTT
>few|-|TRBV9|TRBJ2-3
CASSVGGSTDTQYF
TGTGCCAGCAGCGTAGGCGGCAGCACAGATACGCAGTATTTT
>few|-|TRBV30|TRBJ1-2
CAWSVMRGEGYTF
TGTGCCTGGAGTGTAATGCGGGGGGAGGGCTACACCTTC
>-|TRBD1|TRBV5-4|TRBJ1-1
CASSWQGAATEAFF
TGTGCCAGCAGCTGGCAGGGGGCGGCCACTGAAGCTTTCTTT
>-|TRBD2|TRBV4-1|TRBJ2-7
CASSQDITLAGRSYEQYF
TGCGCCAGCAGCCAAGATATCACCCTAGCGGGTCGTTCCTACGAGCAGTACTTC
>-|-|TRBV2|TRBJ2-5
CASGGGRETQYF
TGTGCCAGCGGGGGGGGGCGGGAGACCCAGTACTTC
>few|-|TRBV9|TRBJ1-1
CASSARGSTNTEAFF
TGTGCCAGCAGCGCCAGGGGTTCTACGAACACTGAAGCTTTCTTT
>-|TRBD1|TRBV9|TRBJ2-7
CASSFRTGSYEQYF
TGTGCCAGCAGCTTCAGGACAGGGAGCTACGAGCAGTACTTC
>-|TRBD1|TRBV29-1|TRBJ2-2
CSALPTGVSTGELFF
TGCAGCGCCCTCCCTACAGGGGTTTCCACCGGGGAGCTGTTTTTT
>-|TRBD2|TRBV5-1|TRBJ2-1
CASSLSGTTSYNEQFF
TGCGCCAGCAGCTTGTCCGGGACTACCTCCTACAATGAGCAGTTCTTC
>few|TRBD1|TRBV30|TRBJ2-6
CAWNTGAGANVLTF
TGTGCCTGGAATACAGGGGCTGGGGCCAACGTCCTGACTTTC
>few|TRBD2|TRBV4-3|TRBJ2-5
CASSQIGTSGSLETQYF
TGCGCCAGCAGCCAAATAGGGACTAGCGGGAGTTTAGAGACCCAGTACTTC
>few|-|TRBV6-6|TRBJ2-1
CASGGGTGDEQFF
TGTGCCAGCGGCGGAGGGACGGGGGATGAGCAGTTCTTC
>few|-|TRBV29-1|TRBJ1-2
CSGYRKMAVDHTF
TGCAGCGGGTACAGGAAGATGGCAGTCGACCACACCTTC
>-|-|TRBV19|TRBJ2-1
CASTMGQYLYNEQFF
TGTGCCAGTACCATGGGGCAGTACCTATACAATGAGCAGTTCTTC
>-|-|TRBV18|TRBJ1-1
CASSPQEGRNTEAFF
TGTGCCAGCTCACCACAGGAGGGTCGGAACACTGAAGCTTTCTTT
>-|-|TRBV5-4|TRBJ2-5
CASSSLGKRPLQETQYF
TGTGCCAGCAGCTCCCTGGGGAAGCGGCCCCTTCAAGAGACCCAGTACTTC
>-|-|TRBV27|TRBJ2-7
CASRTLGDYEQYF
TGTGCCAGCAGAACCCTCGGGGACTACGAGCAGTACTTC
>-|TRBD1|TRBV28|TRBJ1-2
CASSPQGARYGYTF
TGTGCCAGCAGTCCACAGGGGGCTCGATATGGCTACACCTTC
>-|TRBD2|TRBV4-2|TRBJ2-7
CASSQTGTSAYEQYF
TGTGCCAGCAGCCAAACCGGGACTAGCGCCTACGAGCAGTACTTC
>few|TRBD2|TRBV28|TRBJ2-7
CASSPGTSLYEQYF
TGTGCCAGCAGTCCCGGGACTAGTCTTTACGAGCAGTACTTC
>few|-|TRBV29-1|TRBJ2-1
CSVEDQQGRYEQFF
TGCAGCGTTGAAGATCAGCAGGGGCGCTATGAGCAGTTCTTC
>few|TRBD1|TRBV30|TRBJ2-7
CAWSRQGIEQYF
TGTGCCTGGAGTCGACAGGGGATAGAGCAGTACTTC
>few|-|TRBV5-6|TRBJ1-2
CASSLFAANYGYTF
TGTGCCAGCAGCTTGTTCGCAGCTAACTATGGCTACACCTTC